This T cell receptor (beta chain) was sequenced for a study of untreated major depressive disorder. General study points: CD4+ T cells from depressed patients used TRBV05-01 (Vbeta 5.1) more often than controls.

Excluded: major illness, comorbidity, regular medication, drug use, over 100 g alcohol weekly. The CDR3 covers 14 residues. In germline, CDR1 is SEHNR, CDR2 FQNEAQ (reference sequence). J lost 8 bases, V lost 5 bases, and 6 bases had no gene match. The protocol was immunoSEQ multiplex PCR, while the TCRdb copy is restricted to in-frame clones and leaves out a portion. The data contain roughly 13,000 clones, approximately 91% of them singletons. Comment on this clone: The antigen is not known.

The chain employs TRBV7-9 and TRBJ1-6, with TRBD1 matching over 7 bases. The origin of this receptor is a man aged 25-40 years with major depressive disorder. The specimen was CD4+ T cells from PBMCs. In DNA, the CDR3 is TGTGCCAGCAGCCGACAGGGTACGGATTCACCCCTCCACTTT. As protein: CASSRQGTDSPLHF.